One and the same sample provided the 22 T cell receptor beta chains below, sequenced in a study of blood T cell repertoires in COVID-19. The method was immunoSEQ multiplex PCR; TCRdb's version includes in-frame clones alone and lacks a portion of them. This sample has roughly 150,000 clones, with approximately 84% found just once. The sequencing input was peripheral blood. These receptor sequences come from a woman in her forties or fifties with COVID-19, enrolled during active disease.

The rearrangement links TRBV23-1 to TRBJ1-4; 8 bases fit TRBD1. TRBV23-1 counts as an open reading frame of uncertain function. J gave up 5 bases and V 1 base, and 6 bases lay outside the gene matches. The CDR3 is 16 amino acids. The CDR3 region is CASSQFLTGVNEKLFF. Here the CDR3 DNA reads TGCGCCAGCAGTCAATTTTTGACAGGGGTGAATGAAAAACTGTTTTTT.

The V and J genes are TRBV10-1 and TRBJ2-3; TRBD2 is a possible D gene (6 bases). Germline values: CDR1 WNHNN, CDR2 SYGVQD (reference sequence). The CDR3 runs 13 residues. V was shortened by 6 bases and J by 2 bases, with 9 bases between the two germline ends. This chain's CDR3 is CASRRGYTDTQYF. The DNA of the CDR3 is TGCGCCAGCAGGCGGGGTTACACAGATACGCAGTATTTT.

In regard to this clone: Other DNA sequences in this specimen translate into the identical CDR3. The rearrangement uses TRBV5-4 and TRBJ2-7; 9 nucleotides agree with TRBD1. This CDR3 comprises 13 residues. Germline CDR1 reads SGHNT; CDR2 reads YYREEE (reference sequence). The J segment lost 2 bases and the V segment lost 8 bases, leaving 5 bases of the junction unmatched. CDR3 DNA: TGTGCCAGTAGCCGGGACAGGGCCTACGAGCAGTACTTC. Translation gives CASSRDRAYEQYF.

The CDR3 sequence: CAHRLAGATSTDTQYF. CDR3 nucleotide sequence: TGTGCCCATAGACTAGCGGGGGCCACTAGCACAGATACGCAGTATTTT. The J gene is TRBJ2-3, the V gene TRBV30, with 12 bases identical to TRBD2. Germline CDR1 reads GTSNPN; CDR2 reads SVGIG (reference sequence). The V gene end was trimmed by 8 bases and the J gene end by 0 bases; junction bases not matched to a gene: 9. The CDR3 length is 16 residues.

This chain links TRBV6-4 with TRBJ2-1; D possibly corresponds to TRBD1 (6 bases). With 0 bases removed from V and 9 bases from J, the gap between germline ends came to 12 bases. The germline V gene encodes CDR1 MRHNA and CDR2 SNTAGT. The CDR3 runs to 14 residues. The CDR3 nucleotides are TGTGCCAGCAGTGACTCGTACAGGGCTCGTGAGCAGTTCTTC. Translating it yields CASSDSYRAREQFF.

With respect to this clone: The same CDR3 also results from other DNA sequences found in this sample. This chain's CDR3 is CASSLDRYSNQPQHF. Written as DNA, the CDR3 is TGTGCCAGCAGCTTAGACAGGTATAGCAATCAGCCCCAGCATTTT. J is TRBJ1-5 and V is TRBV11-2, with D unclear. Trimming took 0 bases from V and 0 from J, leaving 6 bases between them. Germline CDR1 is SGHAT and CDR2 is FQNNGV. The length of the CDR3 is 15 residues.

This chain joins TRBV6-5 and TRBJ1-3, with a tentative D call TRBD1 (6 bases). Germline loops: CDR1 MNHEY, CDR2 SVGAGI. The V end was cut by 7 bases, the J end by 0 bases, with 13 bases between. The CDR3 sequence is 15 residues long. CDR3: CASTGGATSGNTIYF. CDR3 DNA: TGTGCCAGCACCGGGGGGGCGACCTCTGGAAACACCATATATTTT.

Worth noting for this clone: One end of the junction does not line up with germline, which may come from a read error. J is TRBJ1-4 and V is TRBV6-5; D gene uncertain. This CDR3 has 13 residues. In germline, CDR1 is MNHEY, CDR2 SVGAGI. In DNA form, the CDR3 reads TGTGCCAGCCAACAACTAGTTAATGACAAACTGTTTTTT. Protein: CASQQLVNDKLFF.

This chain joins TRBV5-1 and TRBJ2-1; 11 bases agree with TRBD2. The germline CDR1 and CDR2 sequences are SGHRS and YFSETQ. Losses at the gene ends were 6 bases for V and 7 bases for J; bases not matched to a gene: 9. CDR3 length equals 15 residues. The CDR3 nucleotides are TGCGCCAGCATGCCTAGCGGGGGGCAGTGGAATGAGCAGTTCTTC. Protein sequence: CASMPSGGQWNEQFF.

In this sample, this clone turned up a few times. The chain recombines TRBV10-3 with TRBJ2-7, with TRBD1 as a possible D gene (5 bases). The CDR3 runs 14 residues. Germline CDR1 ENHRY, CDR2 SYGVKD. Between the trimmed V and J ends, which lost 6 bases and 3 bases, there was a span of 15 bases. CDR3 in amino acids: CAISYSDIYYEQYF. The CDR3 nucleotides read TGTGCCATCAGCTACTCGGACATCTACTACGAGCAGTACTTC.

CDR3 protein: CSVESGTVSYEQYF. In DNA, the CDR3 is TGCAGCGTTGAGTCGGGAACAGTCTCCTACGAGCAGTACTTC. The gene calls are TRBV29-1 and TRBJ2-7; possible D gene TRBD2, 5 bases. Germline loops: CDR1 SQVTM, CDR2 ANQGSEA. Trimming left V 3 bases short and J 0 bases short, with 12 bases between. The CDR3 is 14 amino acids.

Written as DNA, the CDR3 is TGTGCCAGCAGTGAAGGGGGGGGTTCCTACAATGAGCAGTTCTTC. Amino acids: CASSEGGGSYNEQFF. V gene TRBV6-1 combines with J gene TRBJ2-1, with 7 nucleotides matching TRBD2. V shed 1 base and J 1 base; nucleotides not matched to a gene: 1. Per the germline V gene, CDR1 is MNHNS and CDR2 is SASEGT. The CDR3 spans 15 residues.

The chain has TRBV7-3 and TRBJ2-3, with a possible D match to TRBD2 (5 bases). There are 13 residues in the CDR3. Trimming pared 2 bases from V and 5 bases from J, leaving 8 bases between. Per the germline V gene, CDR1 is SGHTA and CDR2 is FQGTGA. In DNA form, the CDR3 reads TGTGCCAGCAGCTTATCAGGAGGAGATACGCAGTATTTT. This gives the protein CASSLSGGDTQYF.

As DNA, the CDR3 is TGCGCCAGCAGCCAAGTTCGGCAGGGTAATGAAAAACTGTTTTTT. Amino acids: CASSQVRQGNEKLFF. The genes are TRBV4-1 and TRBJ1-4; D is possibly TRBD1 (5 bases). The CDR3 covers 15 residues. Trimming shortened V by 1 base and J by 4 bases, and 10 bases separated the two germline ends. CDR1 is MGHRA, CDR2 YSYEKL, per germline.

The CDR3 here is CASSQEGRGRYGYTF. Here the CDR3 DNA reads TGTGCCAGCAGCCAAGAGGGGCGGGGGAGGTATGGCTACACCTTC. The rearrangement links TRBV14 to TRBJ1-2; possible D gene TRBD1, 5 bases. Germline CDR1 and CDR2: SGHDN and FVKESK. This CDR3 is built from 15 residues. Trimming pared 0 bases from V and 5 bases from J, leaving 13 bases between.

A note on this clone: The germline gene is not matched at one end of the junction; a read error may be the cause. The rearrangement joins TRBV7-7 to TRBJ2-5; a possible D gene is TRBD2 (6 bases). CDR3 length: 14 residues. Germline V gene lookup returns CDR1 SSHAT and CDR2 FNYEAQ (reference sequence). Here the CDR3 DNA reads TGTGCTAGCACGCCCCAGTGGGGGGTTGAGACCCAGTACTTC. This codes for CASTPQWGVETQYF.

The J gene is TRBJ1-5, the V gene TRBV6-5; 7 positions agree with TRBD1. This CDR3 is built from 16 residues. The germline V gene encodes CDR1 MNHEY and CDR2 SVGAGI. The ends lost 2 bases at V and 3 bases at J; junction bases unmatched: 7. CDR3 sequence reads: CASSYPDRADNQPQHF. CDR3 coding DNA: TGTGCCAGCAGTTACCCCGACAGGGCAGACAATCAGCCCCAGCATTTT.

This chain uses TRBV7-6 with TRBJ2-2; 7 bases are shared with TRBD1. V shed 1 base and J 4 bases; nucleotides not matched to a gene: 15. The germline V gene has CDR1 SGHVS and CDR2 FNYEAQ. The CDR3 contains 19 residues. The CDR3 sequence: CASSLGYLSGTDFTGELFF. The CDR3 DNA reads as TGTGCCAGCAGCTTAGGTTACCTATCCGGGACAGATTTCACCGGGGAGCTGTTTTTT.

This sequence joins TRBV6-6 and TRBJ2-3, with TRBD2 identical over 9 bases. Trimming removed 5 bases from V and 6 bases from J; junction bases left unmatched: 6. Looked up from germline, CDR1 is MNHNY and CDR2 is SVGAGI (reference sequence). This CDR3 is 14 amino acids long. The CDR3 DNA follows: TGTGCCAGCAGTCCCGGGACTAGCTTGGATACGCAGTATTTT. This codes for CASSPGTSLDTQYF.

The chain carries TRBV7-9 and TRBJ1-1; no clear D. The CDR3 is 12 residues long. Germline CDR1 is SEHNR and CDR2 is FQNEAQ (reference sequence). Trimming took 3 bases from V and 4 from J, leaving 6 bases between them. The CDR3 protein is CASSFEGTEAFF. The CDR3 DNA is TGTGCCAGCAGCTTCGAGGGCACTGAAGCTTTCTTT. The whole variable domain, remainder taken from reference TRBV7-9 and TRBJ1-1, is DTGVSQNPRHKITKRGQNVTFRCDPISEHNRLYWYRQTLGQGPEFLTYFQNEAQLEKSRLLSDRFSAERPKGSFSTLEIQRTEQGDSAMYLCASSFEGTEAFFGQGTRLTVV.

This clone was recorded once. The CDR3 DNA reads as TGTGCCAGCAGTTACAAACCGGGGGAAGGGGTCAATCAGCCCCAGCATTTT. Residues: CASSYKPGEGVNQPQHF. This rearrangement joins TRBV6-2 or TRBV6-3 to TRBJ1-5, with D perhaps matching TRBD1 (5 bases). The CDR3 contains 17 residues. V was pared by 2 bases and J by 3 bases, with 17 bases between. Per germline, CDR1 MNHEY and CDR2 SVGEGT.

A few counts support this clone. The rearrangement links TRBV5-1 to TRBJ2-7; TRBD1 matches 9 bases. With 4 bases clipped from V and 6 bases from J, the junction kept 8 bases outside the gene matches. The germline V gene encodes CDR1 SGHRS and CDR2 YFSETQ. This CDR3 has 14 residues. CDR3 residues: CASSIGTGSLEQYF. In nucleotides, the CDR3 is TGCGCCAGCAGCATCGGGACAGGGTCGCTCGAGCAGTACTTC.